A single sample is the source of the 15 T cell receptor beta chains below, sequenced in a study of T-cell memory formation after mild COVID-19. A single record per CDR3 protein comes from TCRdb applying MiXCR to the 5' RACE reads. The table lists 400,000 or so distinct CDR3 sequences, 21% of them singletons, with 9.5% to 15% in the top ten. Sequencing used PBMCs or a T cell subset sorted from them (not recorded which). Source of these receptors: an adult woman who had mild COVID-19 (a few samples of this study predate the infection). Cell type and time point are not known.

This clonotype was detected a few times. The chain recombines TRBV10-3 with TRBJ2-3, with D hard to call. The CDR3 totals 13 residues. The germline V gene has CDR1 ENHRY and CDR2 SYGVKD. The V gene lost 7 bases and the J gene lost 1 base, with 9 bases spanning the gap. CDR3 in DNA: TGTGCCATCAAGGGCACCGGCACAGATACGCAGTATTTT. It codes for CAIKGTGTDTQYF.

This rearrangement joins TRBV5-1 to TRBJ1-2; 7 positions agree with TRBD1. The CDR3 runs 13 residues. CDR1 and CDR2 from the germline V gene are SGHRS and YFSETQ. With 3 bases clipped from V and 5 bases from J, the junction kept 4 bases outside the gene matches. The CDR3, as DNA: TGCGCCAGCAGCTCCGGACAGGTGTATGGCTACACCTTC. Amino acids: CASSSGQVYGYTF.

V and J are TRBV6-1 and TRBJ2-1; 7 bases line up with TRBD1. CDR1 and CDR2 (germline): MNHNS, SASEGT. Unmatched junction bases numbered 4, after V lost 5 bases and J lost 3 bases. The CDR3 is made up of 14 amino acids. The CDR3 loop is CASSTGTDYNEQFF. DNA for the CDR3: TGTGCCAGCAGTACCGGGACAGACTACAATGAGCAGTTCTTC.

The gene calls are TRBV24-1 and TRBJ2-3, with TRBD2 matching over 10 bases. This CDR3 spans 16 amino acids. The trim removed 3 bases at V and 4 bases at J, leaving 6 bases unmatched. Germline V CDR1 and CDR2: KGHDR, SFDVKD. CDR3 coding DNA: TGTGCCACCAGTGATGCTAGCGGGAGCGCGGCAGATACGCAGTATTTT. Translating gives CATSDASGSAADTQYF.

This clonotype was counted a few times. The chain uses TRBV6-5 and TRBJ2-5; D is possibly TRBD1 (5 bases). The V gene's germline CDR1 is MNHEY and CDR2 SVGAGI. This CDR3 has 13 amino acids. V was clipped by 2 bases and J by 5 bases, with 9 bases between them. The DNA for the CDR3 is TGTGCCAGCAGTTACCAGGGCGTGGAGACCCAGTACTTC. Its protein product is CASSYQGVETQYF.

There are a few counts of this clonotype. This sequence joins TRBV15 and TRBJ2-3; D may correspond to TRBD1 or TRBD2 (6 bases each). Germline assignment: CDR1 LNHNV and CDR2 YYDKDF (reference sequence). The V gene lost 2 bases and the J gene lost 1 base, with 13 bases spanning the gap. The CDR3 runs 16 residues. The CDR3 sequence is CATSRYGGGRTDTQYF. The CDR3 nucleotides are TGTGCCACCAGCAGATATGGAGGGGGGCGCACAGATACGCAGTATTTT.

The rearrangement joins TRBV6-2 or TRBV6-3 to TRBJ2-3; D unresolved. The CDR3 is 14 amino acids. CDR1 MNHEY and CDR2 SVGEGT come from the germline V gene. Between the trimmed V and J ends, which lost 4 bases and 2 bases, there was a span of 10 bases. Here the CDR3 reads CASSFRLITDTQYF. The CDR3 nucleotides are TGTGCCAGCAGTTTCCGACTTATCACAGATACGCAGTATTTT.

Only a few counts were recorded for this clonotype. This rearrangement joins TRBV11-1 to TRBJ2-6, with 10 bases identical to TRBD1. CDR3 length equals 17 residues. J lost 2 bases, V lost 5 bases, and 6 bases had no gene match. Germline assignment: CDR1 SGHAT and CDR2 FQDESV (reference sequence). The CDR3 region is CASSLRTGGTGANVLTF. In DNA, the CDR3 is TGTGCCAGCAGCCTCCGGACAGGGGGAACTGGGGCCAACGTCCTGACTTTC. Complete variable domain (other parts from reference TRBV11-1 and TRBJ2-6): EAEVAQSPRYKITEKSQAVAFWCDPISGHATLYWYRQILGQGPELLVQFQDESVVDDSQLPKDRFSAERLKGVDSTLKIQPAELGDSAMYLCASSLRTGGTGANVLTFGAGSRLTVL.

This sequence joins TRBV7-2 and TRBJ1-1, with a weak D call TRBD1 (5 bases). The CDR3 runs to 13 residues. V shed 1 base and J shed 6 bases, with 9 bases lying between them. CDR1 is SGHTA, CDR2 FQGNSA, per germline. The CDR3 nucleotides are TGTGCCAGCAGCTTAGTCTGGGGCGCTGAAGCTTTCTTT. As protein: CASSLVWGAEAFF.

V is TRBV19 and J is TRBJ1-2, with D possibly TRBD1 on 6 matching bases. This CDR3 is built from 14 residues. V shed 4 bases and J shed 7 bases, with 16 bases lying between them. Germline-derived CDR1 and CDR2 are LNHDA and SQIVND (reference sequence). CDR3 region: CASSTSQGPGGYTF. The DNA of the CDR3 is TGTGCCAGTAGTACTTCACAGGGACCTGGTGGCTACACCTTC.

The chain is built from TRBV7-3 and TRBJ2-1, with D perhaps TRBD2 (7 bases). The CDR3 has 16 amino acids. V gave up 5 bases and J gave up 0 bases, with 14 bases separating them. CDR1 and CDR2 (germline): SGHTA, FQGTGA. CDR3: CASSVEGGSSYNEQFF. In nucleotides, the CDR3 is TGTGCCAGCAGCGTCGAGGGGGGGAGCTCCTACAATGAGCAGTTCTTC.

The chain joins TRBV12-3 or TRBV12-4 to TRBJ1-6; D is undetermined. The CDR3 sequence is 16 residues long. V was trimmed by 5 bases and J by 5 bases, leaving 16 bases between them. The CDR3 here is CASSDFSGPHNSPLHF. The CDR3 DNA reads as TGTGCCAGCAGTGATTTTTCCGGGCCGCATAATTCACCCCTCCACTTT.

The chain carries TRBV9 and TRBJ2-2; 12 bases fit TRBD2. Germline V gene data show CDR1 as SGDLS and CDR2 as YYNGEE. CDR3 length: 15 residues. V was pared by 2 bases and J by 6 bases, with 2 bases of the junction left unmatched. The CDR3 spells CASSVRTSGAGELFF. DNA for the CDR3: TGTGCCAGCAGCGTTCGGACTAGCGGGGCCGGGGAGCTGTTTTTT. Variable domain in full (rest from reference TRBV9 and TRBJ2-2): DSGVTQTPKHLITATGQRVTLRCSPRSGDLSVYWYQQSLDQGLQFLIQYYNGEERAKGNILERFSAQQFPDLHSELNLSSLELGDSALYFCASSVRTSGAGELFFGEGSRLTVL.

There are a few counts of this clonotype. In nucleotides, the CDR3 is TGTGCCAGCAGTTTAGGCGGGGGTTCCTCCAGGGAGCAGTTCTTC. It codes for CASSLGGGSSREQFF. The gene calls are TRBV28 and TRBJ2-1, with 7 bases identical to TRBD2. Trimming cost V 2 bases and J 10 bases; bases outside gene matches: 11. The CDR3 length is 15 residues. CDR1 and CDR2 (germline): MDHEN, SYDVKM.

V and J are TRBV5-6 and TRBJ2-4, with 7 bases that match TRBD1. The germline gives CDR1 SGHDT, CDR2 YYEEEE. Trimming removed 2 bases from V and 0 bases from J; junction bases left unmatched: 5. The CDR3 consists of 16 residues. The DNA of the CDR3 is TGTGCCAGCAGCTTACACAGGGGTCTAGCCAAAAACATTCAGTACTTC. Residues: CASSLHRGLAKNIQYF.